This entry lists 32 T cell receptor beta chains sequenced from one sample in a study of a mutant IDH1 vaccine in newly diagnosed glioma. These receptors lack a known antigen. The method was immunoSEQ multiplex PCR; TCRdb's version includes in-frame clones alone and lacks a portion of them. The repertoire has about 39,000 clones, about 80% of them found once; the top ten carry over 12%. Sample time point: week 11, during vaccination. Every single dose of the vaccine, 300 ug of mutant IDH1 20-mer peptide, came with topical imiquimod. The source was peripheral blood mononuclear cells (PBMCs), collected from a glioma patient whose treatment included an IDH1 peptide vaccine. These receptors came from a woman aged 30 to 39 with glioma. Some clones in this sample may be carry-over from other donors' samples.

This chain connects TRBV27 to TRBJ2-7; 7 nucleotides match TRBD1. V was clipped by 11 bases and J by 3 bases; unmatched bases: 1. In germline, CDR1 is MNHEY, CDR2 SMNVEV (reference sequence). This CDR3 is built from 10 residues. CDR3: CAAGGYEQYF. CDR3 nucleotide sequence: TGTGCCGCAGGGGGCTACGAGCAGTACTTC.

This clone was seen more than once but under ten times. This chain links TRBV5-5 with TRBJ1-1, with 10 nucleotides matching TRBD1. From germline, CDR1 is SGHKS and CDR2 YYEKEE (reference sequence). The CDR3 consists of 13 residues. Trimming took 3 bases from V and 4 from J; bases not matched to a gene: 0. The CDR3 protein is CASSWTGGTEAFF. In DNA form, the CDR3 reads TGTGCCAGCAGCTGGACAGGGGGCACTGAAGCTTTCTTT.

The genes are TRBV2 and TRBJ1-2; the D is unclear. V was trimmed by 11 bases and J by 6 bases, leaving 16 bases between them. The germline CDR1 and CDR2 sequences are SNHLY and FYNNEI. The CDR3 totals 12 residues. CDR3 residues: CASSRDYDGYTF. DNA for the CDR3: TGTGCCTCCTCGCGGGATTACGATGGCTACACCTTC.

V and J are TRBV19 and TRBJ1-2; 7 bases are shared with TRBD1. Germline V gives CDR1 LNHDA, CDR2 SQIVND (reference sequence). Losses at the gene ends were 9 bases for V and 2 bases for J; bases not matched to a gene: 9. The CDR3 covers 14 residues. The CDR3 DNA reads as TGTGCCAGCAACCGGGACAGTAACAACTATGGCTACACCTTC. Translated, it gives CASNRDSNNYGYTF. The full variable domain, in which reference TRBV19 and TRBJ1-2 provide the parts outside the CDR3, is DGGITQSPKYLFRKEGQNVTLSCEQNLNHDAMYWYRQDPGQGLRLIYYSQIVNDFQKGDIAEGYSVSREKKESFPLTVTSAQKNPTAFYLCASNRDSNNYGYTFGSGTRLTVV.

The rearrangement links TRBV11-3 to TRBJ1-3; no reliable D call. The germline CDR1 and CDR2 sequences are SGHNT and YENEEA. V gave up 5 bases and J gave up 0 bases, with 8 bases separating them. CDR3 length equals 14 residues. CDR3 sequence reads: CASSTGVSGNTIYF. The CDR3 DNA is TGTGCCAGCAGCACCGGAGTCTCTGGAAACACCATATATTTT.

This chain links TRBV15 with TRBJ2-5; 11 bases line up with TRBD1. The trim removed 1 base at V and 2 bases at J, leaving 3 bases unmatched. The germline CDR1 and CDR2 sequences are LNHNV and YYDKDF (reference sequence). The CDR3 is 16 amino acids. CDR3 protein: CATSRGRDRGQETQYF. The CDR3 bases are TGTGCCACCAGCAGAGGGAGGGACAGGGGGCAAGAGACCCAGTACTTC.

This chain links TRBV1 with TRBJ2-1; the tabulated D call, TRBD2, remains unverified against the DNA. TRBV1 counts as a pseudogene. The CDR3 extends over 15 amino acids. In DNA, the CDR3 is TGCACCAGCAGCCATACTATAGCGGGAACTAATGAGCAGTTCTTC. Translation gives CTSSHTIAGTNEQFF.

The chain joins TRBV6-1 to TRBJ2-5; TRBD2 agrees at 7 bases. Germline V gene lookup returns CDR1 MNHNS and CDR2 SASEGT. The CDR3 is made up of 15 amino acids. Germline trimming cut 8 bases from V and 9 bases from J; bases unmatched to any gene: 18. The CDR3 loop is CASLGWLAVREAQYF. The CDR3 DNA reads TGTGCCAGCCTAGGGTGGCTAGCGGTTCGGGAGGCCCAGTACTTC.

The V gene is TRBV19, the J gene TRBJ2-2; 11 bases are a match to TRBD2. Germline V gene lookup returns CDR1 LNHDA and CDR2 SQIVND (reference sequence). V was clipped by 10 bases and J by 3 bases; unmatched bases: 10. The CDR3 sequence is 16 residues long. CDR3 sequence: CAKELAGVDDTGELFF. In DNA, the CDR3 is TGTGCCAAGGAACTAGCGGGAGTAGACGACACCGGGGAGCTGTTTTTT.

This chain joins TRBV29-1 and TRBJ2-2; the match to TRBD1 covers 8 bases. The CDR3 sequence is 13 residues long. The V gene end was trimmed by 6 bases and the J gene end by 4 bases; junction bases not matched to a gene: 4. The germline V gene encodes CDR1 SQVTM and CDR2 ANQGSEA. CDR3 DNA: TGCAGCGTCGACAGGGGACTCACCGGGGAGCTGTTTTTT. Translating it yields CSVDRGLTGELFF.

This chain connects TRBV19 to TRBJ1-2, with no clear D. V was shortened by 6 bases and J by 8 bases, with 13 bases between the two germline ends. The germline V gene encodes CDR1 LNHDA and CDR2 SQIVND (reference sequence). The CDR3 is 12 amino acids. The CDR3 spells CASSRSRVGYTF. DNA for the CDR3: TGTGCCAGTAGCAGGAGTCGGGTAGGCTACACCTTC.

V and J are TRBV4-2 and TRBJ2-7; D is possibly TRBD2 (6 bases). Looked up from germline, CDR1 is LGHNA and CDR2 is YNFKEQ. This CDR3 has 14 residues. The V gene lost 4 bases and the J gene lost 5 bases, with 15 bases spanning the gap. CDR3 loop: CASSPLGGVDEQYF. The CDR3 nucleotides are TGTGCCAGCAGCCCTTTGGGGGGAGTTGACGAGCAGTACTTC.

V and J are TRBV19 and TRBJ2-1; D call uncertain. Germline V gene lookup returns CDR1 LNHDA and CDR2 SQIVND (reference sequence). V was trimmed by 4 bases and J by 7 bases, leaving 8 bases between them. The CDR3 loop spans 12 amino acids. The CDR3 protein is CASSTEGNEQFF. CDR3 DNA: TGTGCCAGTAGTACCGAAGGGAATGAGCAGTTCTTC.

This clone was counted only a few times. The chain combines TRBV29-1 with TRBJ1-2, with D unclear. This CDR3 has 13 amino acids. The V gene lost 0 bases and the J gene lost 2 bases, with 7 bases spanning the gap. The germline gives CDR1 SQVTM, CDR2 ANQGSEA. CDR3 DNA sequence: TGCAGCGTTGAAGATCGCCGAAACTATGGCTACACCTTC. Translated, it gives CSVEDRRNYGYTF.

This clone was observed a single time. The rearrangement joins TRBV18 to TRBJ2-1; 12 bases fit TRBD2. In germline, CDR1 is KGHSH, CDR2 LQKENI. The CDR3 extends over 17 amino acids. V lost 2 bases and J lost 0; bases outside the gene matches: 2. CDR3 in amino acids: CASSPSSGRVSYNEQFF. CDR3 DNA sequence: TGTGCCAGCTCACCATCTAGCGGGAGGGTCTCCTACAATGAGCAGTTCTTC.

DNA of the CDR3: TGTGCCAGCAGCTTAGTTGGGGCAGGGACAGATACGCAGTATTTT. Residues: CASSLVGAGTDTQYF. V and J are TRBV7-9 and TRBJ2-3; D perhaps matches TRBD1 (5 bases). The CDR3 is made up of 15 amino acids. Germline V lookup: CDR1 SEHNR, CDR2 FQNEAQ (reference sequence). V was pared by 1 base and J by 3 bases, with 11 bases between.

This clone was counted only a few times. V usage is TRBV30 and J usage is TRBJ1-1, with unresolved D. Trimming took 0 bases from V and 3 from J, leaving 5 bases between them. CDR1 is GTSNPN, CDR2 SVGIG, per germline (reference sequence). The CDR3 length is 12 residues. CDR3 loop: CAWSVSDTEAFF. The CDR3 region has the DNA TGTGCCTGGAGTGTATCGGACACTGAAGCTTTCTTT. Combining the CDR3 with reference TRBV30 and TRBJ1-1 gives the whole variable domain SQTIHQWPATLVQPVGSPLSLECTVEGTSNPNLYWYRQAAGRGLQLLFYSVGIGQISSEVPQNLSASRPQDRQFILSSKKLLLSDSGFYLCAWSVSDTEAFFGQGTRLTVV.

The chain couples TRBV4-2 to TRBJ1-2; D uncertain. CDR1 is LGHNA and CDR2 is YNFKEQ in the germline V gene. CDR3 length: 15 residues. Trimming removed 0 bases at V and 1 base at J, with 9 bases between. CDR3 sequence: CASSQDKYGNYGYTF. CDR3 nucleotides: TGTGCCAGCAGCCAAGATAAGTACGGTAACTATGGCTACACCTTC.

V usage is TRBV30 and J usage is TRBJ2-1, with D possibly matching TRBD2 (5 bases). The ends were cut back, 8 bases at V and 0 bases at J, with 17 bases in the middle. Germline loops: CDR1 GTSNPN, CDR2 SVGIG (reference sequence). The CDR3 has 15 residues. For the CDR3, the DNA is TGTGCCAGTCTAGCCGGTGATTACTCCTACAATGAGCAGTTCTTC. Its translation is CASLAGDYSYNEQFF. The whole variable domain, filled in from reference TRBV30 and TRBJ2-1, reads SQTIHQWPATLVQPVGSPLSLECTVEGTSNPNLYWYRQAAGRGLQLLFYSVGIGQISSEVPQNLSASRPQDRQFILSSKKLLLSDSGFYLCASLAGDYSYNEQFFGPGTRLTVL.

The chain combines TRBV19 with TRBJ1-2; TRBD1 is a possible D gene (5 bases). Between the trimmed V and J ends, which lost 5 bases and 5 bases, there was a span of 24 bases. Germline CDR1 and CDR2: LNHDA and SQIVND (reference sequence). This CDR3 has 17 amino acids. The CDR3 protein is CASSHFGEQAVGYGYTF. The DNA of the CDR3 is TGTGCCAGTAGTCATTTCGGGGAACAGGCGGTGGGGTATGGCTACACCTTC.

The chain links TRBV29-1 to TRBJ2-7; 8 bases agree with TRBD1. The CDR3 totals 12 residues. Trimming cost V 7 bases and J 3 bases; bases outside gene matches: 5. Germline CDR1 reads SQVTM; CDR2 reads ANQGSEA. As DNA, the CDR3 is TGCAGCGCCGGACAGGGCAACTACGAGCAGTACTTC. It codes for CSAGQGNYEQYF.

This clone was counted once. The chain carries TRBV19 and TRBJ1-3; D is possibly TRBD1 (6 bases). The V and J ends lost 3 bases and 7 bases respectively, with 13 bases between them. CDR3 length equals 14 residues. The V gene's germline CDR1 is LNHDA and CDR2 SQIVND (reference sequence). CDR3 loop: CASSIPGAPNTIYF. CDR3 DNA sequence: TGTGCCAGTAGTATTCCGGGGGCTCCGAACACCATATATTTT.

The chain recombines TRBV5-1 with TRBJ1-1; D call uncertain. Germline V gene sequence: CDR1 SGHRS, CDR2 YFSETQ. The germline V and J ends were trimmed by 2 bases and 3 bases, with 8 bases remaining between them. This CDR3 has 13 amino acids. The CDR3 nucleotides read TGCGCCAGCAGCTTTAGTAGGGACACTGAAGCTTTCTTT. Translation: CASSFSRDTEAFF.

This clone was counted once. This chain uses TRBV5-5 with TRBJ2-7; 7 bases are shared with TRBD1. The CDR3 is made up of 15 amino acids. CDR1 and CDR2 (germline): SGHKS, YYEKEE (reference sequence). V lost 4 bases and J lost 3; bases outside the gene matches: 10. In DNA form, the CDR3 reads TGTGCCAGCAGCCCCACGACAGGGCCATACTACGAGCAGTACTTC. Residues: CASSPTTGPYYEQYF.

This clone was detected a few times. The chain combines TRBV10-3 with TRBJ1-1; D possibly corresponds to TRBD1 (6 bases). V lost 7 bases and J 2 bases, leaving 17 bases between the germline ends. The CDR3 has 15 residues. The germline V gene encodes CDR1 ENHRY and CDR2 SYGVKD. The CDR3 coding sequence is TGTGCCATCACCCCCTCGAGGGGGGCCAACACTGAAGCTTTCTTT. This encodes CAITPSRGANTEAFF.

This chain links TRBV30 with TRBJ2-7; D remains unclear. The V end lost 0 bases, the J end lost 3 bases, and 6 bases lay between the germline ends. CDR1 and CDR2 (germline): GTSNPN, SVGIG (reference sequence). The CDR3 sequence is 12 residues long. The CDR3 protein is CAWSVGLYEQYF. The CDR3 bases are TGTGCCTGGAGTGTGGGTCTCTACGAGCAGTACTTC.

The V gene is TRBV19, the J gene TRBJ2-7, with a possible D match to TRBD1 (6 bases). Germline V gene sequence: CDR1 LNHDA, CDR2 SQIVND (reference sequence). Trimming left V 5 bases short and J 0 bases short, with 17 bases between. The CDR3 has 16 amino acids. This chain's CDR3 is CASSSPRAGASYEQYF. CDR3 nucleotide sequence: TGTGCCAGTAGTTCCCCTAGGGCAGGGGCCTCCTACGAGCAGTACTTC. The full variable domain, completed using reference TRBV19 and TRBJ2-7, is DGGITQSPKYLFRKEGQNVTLSCEQNLNHDAMYWYRQDPGQGLRLIYYSQIVNDFQKGDIAEGYSVSREKKESFPLTVTSAQKNPTAFYLCASSSPRAGASYEQYFGPGTRLTVT.

The rearrangement links TRBV6-1 to TRBJ1-5; D possibly corresponds to TRBD1 (5 bases). The CDR3 is made up of 12 amino acids. Trimming shortened V by 8 bases and J by 7 bases, and 12 bases separated the two germline ends. Germline V gene lookup returns CDR1 MNHNS and CDR2 SASEGT. The CDR3 region is CASGAGGQPQHF. The CDR3 DNA follows: TGTGCCAGCGGGGCAGGAGGCCAGCCCCAGCATTTT.

V is TRBV2 and J is TRBJ2-2, with 12 nucleotides matching TRBD2. Germline loops: CDR1 SNHLY, CDR2 FYNNEI. V lost 10 bases and J lost 3; bases outside the gene matches: 15. The CDR3 contains 18 residues. CDR3 sequence reads: CAIEPRLAGGPDTGELFF. CDR3 coding DNA: TGTGCCATCGAGCCACGGCTAGCGGGAGGGCCCGACACCGGGGAGCTGTTTTTT. The full variable domain, rest sourced from reference TRBV2 and TRBJ2-2, is EPEVTQTPSHQVTQMGQEVILRCVPISNHLYFYWYRQILGQKVEFLVSFYNNEISEKSEIFDDQFSVERPDGSNFTLKIRSTKLEDSAMYFCAIEPRLAGGPDTGELFFGEGSRLTVL.

The chain uses TRBV14 and TRBJ1-2, with D possibly being TRBD1 (5 bases). The CDR3 runs 15 residues. Germline V gene lookup returns CDR1 SGHDN and CDR2 FVKESK. Trimming took 1 base from V and 8 from J, leaving 17 bases between them. In DNA form, the CDR3 reads TGTGCCAGCAGCCAAGCCCCGGTAAGGGGCGACGGCTACACCTTC. Protein product: CASSQAPVRGDGYTF. The entire variable domain, with the rest obtained from reference TRBV14 and TRBJ1-2, is as follows: EAGVTQFPSHSVIEKGQTVTLRCDPISGHDNLYWYRRVMGKEIKFLLHFVKESKQDESGMPNNRFLAERTGGTYSTLKVQPAELEDSGVYFCASSQAPVRGDGYTFGSGTRLTVV.

A single count supports this clone. This chain uses TRBV4-1 with TRBJ1-3; D is uncertain. The CDR3 is made up of 16 amino acids. The germline V gene encodes CDR1 MGHRA and CDR2 YSYEKL. The germline V and J ends were trimmed by 4 bases and 0 bases, with 13 bases remaining between them. The CDR3 loop reads CASSPGRATSGNTIYF. In DNA, the CDR3 is TGCGCCAGCAGCCCCGGGAGGGCGACCTCTGGAAACACCATATATTTT.

The CDR3 is CASSPFSGRSGETQYF. In DNA form, the CDR3 reads TGTGCCAGCAGTCCTTTTAGCGGGAGAAGTGGAGAGACCCAGTACTTC. The V call is TRBV27, the J call TRBJ2-5; 9 positions match TRBD2. V shed 5 bases, J shed 4 bases, and the junction held 11 bases outside the gene matches. Germline V CDR1 and CDR2: MNHEY, SMNVEV (reference sequence). The CDR3 sequence is 16 residues long.